The T cell receptor (beta chain) under discussion was sequenced for a study of early T cells in non-severe SARS-CoV-2 infection (dated by TCRdb to the early 2020s). Looking at the study overall: Because TCR sequencing was done on bulk RNA from unsorted whole blood, the alpha and beta chains could not be paired.

Beyond this particular receptor, the publication reports: VDJdb matching was skewed toward anti-spike CD8 responses and likely underestimated virus-specific expansions, missing private and CD4 specificities.

To prepare the library, 5' RACE was applied. The sequencing machine was a NextSeq 500. In the TCR library protocol, unique molecular identifiers were attached to individual cDNA molecules to correct for PCR bias and sequencing error. Both TCR alpha and beta chains were sequenced, and tight co-correlation was observed between alpha and beta sequence abundances in each sample. The study's own analysis went as follows. V gene, J gene and CDR3 annotation of TCR sequences was performed with Decombinator V4. TCRs were defined as expanded if a significant change between any two time points was detected under a Poisson model with p below 0.0001. TCR abundances were normalised to the total number of TCRs sequenced per sample and expressed as counts per million. VDJdb, accessed 1 November 2021, was searched for CMV, EBV and SARS-CoV-2 annotated TCRs, with TCRs annotated for multiple antigens excluded. TCRdb passed the public sequencing reads through fastp at Q25 and MiXCR, retaining productive beta sequences. Rows are unified per CDR3 protein, each entry keeping the most common DNA and genes. The V and J calls follow TCRdb's processing rather than the paper's. Here the sample has tens of thousands of distinct CDR3 sequences; 20% occur a single time. Approximately 15% of the sample is taken by the ten largest.

This clonotype was picked up many times. The antigen it binds to is not known. No per-base quality is available; no much larger clone lies one base away. Set within a cohort of healthcare workers in London, UK, this nested case-control study involved weekly PCR testing of nasopharyngeal swabs along with blood sampling. Between 23 and 31 March 2020, the week of the UK lockdown, healthcare workers were enrolled and then followed up weekly for as long as 16 weeks. The sequenced sample was whole blood, obtained at baseline. This clonotype was sampled from an adult who was a healthcare worker with PCR-confirmed SARS-CoV-2 infection or an uninfected control (not recorded which).

The DNA sequence reads TGTGCCAGCAGCTCGATCCGGGCAAAAACAGATACGCAGTATTTT. This yields the protein CASSSIRAKTDTQYF. The chain couples TRBV7-9 to TRBJ2-3, with no confidently assigned D gene. In the germline V gene (reference sequence), CDR1 corresponds to SEHNR and CDR2 to FQNEAQ. The CDR3 goes from the cysteine to the phenylalanine over 15 residues. Only CDR3 DNA is held: 45 bases, read in frame from base 1. V sheds 4 bases and J sheds 3 bases, leaving 14 bases between their ends.